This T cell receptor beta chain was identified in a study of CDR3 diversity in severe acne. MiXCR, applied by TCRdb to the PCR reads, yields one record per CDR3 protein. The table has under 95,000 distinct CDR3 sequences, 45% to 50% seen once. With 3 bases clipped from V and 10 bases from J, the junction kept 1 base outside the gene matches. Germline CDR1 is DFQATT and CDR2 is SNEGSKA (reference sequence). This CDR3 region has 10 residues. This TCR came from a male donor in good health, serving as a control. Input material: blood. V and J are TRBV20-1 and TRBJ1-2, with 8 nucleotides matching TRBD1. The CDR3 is CSARDRDYTF. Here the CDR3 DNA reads TGCAGTGCTAGGGACAGGGACTACACCTTC.